The next 25 T cell receptor beta chains were all read from a single sample in a study of monozygotic twins with inflammatory bowel disease. With the 5' RACE reads reprocessed, TCRdb shows one record per CDR3 protein and no DNA. The repertoire table contains 300,000 to 450,000 distinct CDR3 sequences. Input material: blood. Every receptor here comes from a human donor with ulcerative colitis or Crohn's disease, or a healthy co-twin of an affected twin (not recorded which).

V gene TRBV6-5 combines with J gene TRBJ1-2. Germline V gives CDR1 MNHEY, CDR2 SVGAGI. The CDR3 spans 13 residues. This CDR3 is CASSFGRLYGYTF.

The chain couples TRBV30 to TRBJ1-1; TCRdb names TRBD1, which stays unverified in the absence of DNA. The CDR3 runs 12 residues. Germline V gene lookup returns CDR1 GTSNPN and CDR2 SVGIG (reference sequence). The CDR3 is CAWRQGYTEAFF.

The rearrangement uses TRBV2 and TRBJ2-1; the TCRdb call, TRBD2, lacks DNA for checking. Germline CDR1 and CDR2: SNHLY and FYNNEI. The CDR3 consists of 15 residues. The CDR3 here is CASTKFANSYNEQFF.

This chain joins TRBV5-1 and TRBJ1-6; the D gene TCRdb calls, TRBD1, cannot be checked with no DNA. From germline, CDR1 is SGHRS and CDR2 YFSETQ. CDR3 size: 16 residues. The CDR3 sequence: CASSLAADRENSPLHF.

The rearrangement uses TRBV4-2 and TRBJ1-5. CDR3 length equals 14 residues. Germline assignment: CDR1 LGHNA and CDR2 YNFKEQ. CDR3 loop: CASSQDLGSRLPHF.

J is TRBJ1-3 and V is TRBV6-1; the TCRdb call, TRBD1, lacks DNA for checking. CDR1 and CDR2 (germline): MNHNS, SASEGT. The CDR3 is made up of 13 amino acids. The CDR3 protein is CASSGTGGLTIYF.

This rearrangement joins TRBV29-1 to TRBJ1-1; the TRBD1 assignment by TCRdb is unverifiable without DNA. CDR1 is SQVTM, CDR2 ANQGSEA, per germline. CDR3 length: 13 amino acids. CDR3 sequence: CSVEYREATEAFF.

CDR3 sequence: CASSHRGRSAQKTVQYF. The chain couples TRBV6-2 or TRBV6-3 to TRBJ2-7; TCRdb returns TRBD1, unconfirmable since there is no DNA. This CDR3 spans 17 amino acids. Germline-derived CDR1 and CDR2 are MNHEY and SVGEGT.

The chain combines TRBV19 with TRBJ2-2; the D call of TRBD1 rests on TCRdb alone, since no DNA is present to check it. Germline V gives CDR1 LNHDA, CDR2 SQIVND (reference sequence). The CDR3 runs to 14 residues. The CDR3 is CASSTQGNTGELFF.

This chain links TRBV2 with TRBJ2-7; TCRdb names TRBD1, which stays unverified in the absence of DNA. The CDR3 consists of 13 residues. CDR1 SNHLY and CDR2 FYNNEI come from the germline V gene. CDR3 amino acids: CAILGQGVNEQYF.

V gene TRBV12-3 or TRBV12-4 combines with J gene TRBJ2-7; TCRdb names TRBD1, which stays unverified in the absence of DNA. The CDR3 totals 14 residues. The CDR3 is CASSHDRGFYEQYF.

V usage is TRBV20-1 and J usage is TRBJ2-7; TCRdb calls TRBD2, which cannot be checked without DNA. The CDR3 runs 14 residues. Germline V gene sequence: CDR1 DFQATT, CDR2 SNEGSKA (reference sequence). CDR3 amino acids: CSARVGPSSYEQYF.

CDR3 residues: CASSLDSGANEQYF. The chain joins TRBV7-3 to TRBJ2-7; without DNA, the TCRdb call of TRBD1 cannot be checked. Per the germline V gene, CDR1 is SGHTA and CDR2 is FQGTGA. This CDR3 spans 14 amino acids.

The V and J genes are TRBV4-3 and TRBJ1-1; the D gene TCRdb calls, TRBD1, cannot be checked with no DNA. CDR1 is LGHNA, CDR2 YSLEER, per germline. The CDR3 consists of 15 residues. CDR3 residues: CASSQDPGVSTEAFF.

The gene calls are TRBV4-2 and TRBJ2-5; TCRdb calls TRBD1, which cannot be checked without DNA. Germline lookup yields CDR1 LGHNA and CDR2 YNFKEQ. This CDR3 contains 17 residues. CDR3 sequence: CASSPQGQGAKGETQYF.

V usage is TRBV2 and J usage is TRBJ2-1. CDR1 and CDR2 from the germline V gene are SNHLY and FYNNEI. The CDR3 is made up of 11 amino acids. The CDR3 protein is CASTGYDEQFF. Full variable domain (missing parts from reference TRBV2 and TRBJ2-1): EPEVTQTPSHQVTQMGQEVILRCVPISNHLYFYWYRQILGQKVEFLVSFYNNEISEKSEIFDDQFSVERPDGSNFTLKIRSTKLEDSAMYFCASTGYDEQFFGPGTRLTVL.

The chain combines TRBV5-1 with TRBJ2-7; TCRdb lists TRBD1, though no DNA is available to test this call. The germline V gene encodes CDR1 SGHRS and CDR2 YFSETQ. The CDR3 runs to 16 residues. The CDR3 sequence is CASGRTQGSAPYEQYF.

The chain joins TRBV20-1 to TRBJ2-5; no DNA is available, so the TRBD2 call from TCRdb remains unchecked. The CDR3 contains 15 residues. Germline V gene data show CDR1 as DFQATT and CDR2 as SNEGSKA (reference sequence). CDR3 sequence: CSATRGLRTSGTQYF.

This chain uses TRBV7-2 with TRBJ2-7; the D call of TRBD1 rests on TCRdb alone, since no DNA is present to check it. CDR1 is SGHTA and CDR2 is FQGNSA in the germline V gene. The CDR3 totals 15 residues. CDR3 amino acids: CASSLRDRGTYEQYF.

The rearrangement joins TRBV5-1 to TRBJ2-2; TCRdb names TRBD1, which stays unverified in the absence of DNA. CDR1 SGHRS and CDR2 YFSETQ come from the germline V gene. The CDR3 runs to 17 residues. The CDR3 region is CASSLAGAGGDTGELFF.

The chain has TRBV5-6 and TRBJ1-3; lacking DNA, the TRBD1 call made by TCRdb goes unchecked. CDR1 SGHDT and CDR2 YYEEEE come from the germline V gene. This CDR3 is built from 15 residues. The CDR3 here is CASSSDGHSGNTIYF.

This chain links TRBV6-5 with TRBJ1-5; TCRdb's assignment of TRBD1 cannot be checked, as there is no DNA. The germline CDR1 and CDR2 sequences are MNHEY and SVGAGI. The CDR3 is 18 residues long. CDR3 sequence: CASSYGGTGGIGNQPQHF.

The chain couples TRBV14 to TRBJ2-7; TCRdb returns TRBD1, unconfirmable since there is no DNA. The length of the CDR3 is 15 residues. CDR1 and CDR2 (germline): SGHDN, FVKESK. The CDR3 protein is CASSQDPRDSRGTHF. Looking up the rest from reference TRBV14 and TRBJ2-7 gives the full variable domain: EAGVTQFPSHSVIEKGQTVTLRCDPISGHDNLYWYRRVMGKEIKFLLHFVKESKQDESGMPNNRFLAERTGGTYSTLKVQPAELEDSGVYFCASSQDPRDSRGTHFGPGTRLTVT.

The CDR3 is CASSRTGGAITGANVLTF. The chain links TRBV27 to TRBJ2-6; checking the TCRdb D call of TRBD1 is not possible without DNA. Per germline, CDR1 MNHEY and CDR2 SMNVEV (reference sequence). There are 18 residues in the CDR3.

CDR3 in amino acids: CASSSQGFFTDTQYF. This chain uses TRBV7-2 with TRBJ2-3; there is no DNA to check the TCRdb D call of TRBD1. Germline V gene sequence: CDR1 SGHTA, CDR2 FQGNSA. The CDR3 runs to 15 residues. Variable domain in full (rest from reference TRBV7-2 and TRBJ2-3): GAGVSQSPSNKVTEKGKDVELRCDPISGHTALYWYRQSLGQGLEFLIYFQGNSAPDKSGLPSDRFSAERTGGSVSTLTIQRTQQEDSAVYLCASSSQGFFTDTQYFGPGTRLTVL.